The 29 T cell receptor beta chains below come from one sample, sequenced in a study of blood T cell repertoires in COVID-19. The data were produced by immunoSEQ multiplex PCR, yet TCRdb's version contains in-frame clones alone and is incomplete. The table shows 300,000 to 400,000 clones, with over 75% occurring only once. The sample taken for sequencing was PBMCs or T cells enriched from blood (not recorded which). All receptors derive from a man aged 18-30 years who had recovered from COVID-19.

The gene calls are TRBV9 and TRBJ1-2, with TRBD1 matching over 9 bases. The CDR3 contains 16 residues. Germline-derived CDR1 and CDR2 are SGDLS and YYNGEE. Trimming took 0 bases from V and 8 from J; bases not matched to a gene: 11. CDR3 protein: CASSVAYPGTGQGYTF. CDR3 sequence (DNA): TGTGCCAGCAGCGTAGCTTATCCGGGGACAGGGCAAGGCTACACCTTC.

This chain uses TRBV7-9 with TRBJ1-5; D possibly corresponds to TRBD1 (6 bases). CDR1 and CDR2 from the germline V gene are SEHNR and FQNEAQ (reference sequence). With 5 bases removed from V and 2 bases from J, the gap between germline ends came to 16 bases. The CDR3 is 16 residues long. The CDR3 DNA is TGTGCCAGCAGCGCCAGCCGGGGGGCTCGCAATCAGCCCCAGCATTTT. This encodes CASSASRGARNQPQHF.

The chain uses TRBV18 and TRBJ1-6, with D unclear. The germline gives CDR1 KGHSH, CDR2 LQKENI. This CDR3 is 18 amino acids long. Between the trimmed V and J ends, which lost 3 bases and 8 bases, there was a span of 23 bases. CDR3 nucleotides: TGTGCCAGCTCACCCAGAGTGACCAAAGGAACCGGGGATTCACCCCTCCACTTT. Its translation is CASSPRVTKGTGDSPLHF.

The chain has TRBV24-1 and TRBJ2-1; 9 bases are a match to TRBD1. Germline trimming cut 5 bases from V and 5 bases from J; bases unmatched to any gene: 6. This CDR3 contains 15 residues. Germline CDR1 and CDR2: KGHDR and SFDVKD. In DNA form, the CDR3 reads TGTGCCACCAGTGGGACCGGGACAGGGAACAATGAGCAGTTCTTC. It translates to CATSGTGTGNNEQFF.

The chain couples TRBV5-8 to TRBJ2-4, with TRBD2 matching 14 bases. With V trimmed by 4 bases and J by 0 bases, 6 bases remained unmatched. There are 18 residues in the CDR3. Germline V gene data show CDR1 as SGHTS and CDR2 as YDEGEE. As DNA, the CDR3 is TGTGCCAGCAGCCCCGGACTAGCGGGAGGTCTAGCCAAAAACATTCAGTACTTC. It yields the protein CASSPGLAGGLAKNIQYF. Combining the CDR3 with reference TRBV5-8 and TRBJ2-4 gives the whole variable domain EAGVTQSPTHLIKTRGQQATLRCSPISGHTSVYWYQQALGLGLQFLLWYDEGEERNRGNFPPRFSGRQFPNYSSELNVNALELEDSALYLCASSPGLAGGLAKNIQYFGAGTRLSVL.

V usage is TRBV6-5 and J usage is TRBJ1-1; 9 bases align to TRBD1. Losses at the gene ends were 6 bases for V and 2 bases for J; bases not matched to a gene: 7. Germline lookup yields CDR1 MNHEY and CDR2 SVGAGI. The CDR3 is made up of 15 amino acids. The CDR3 DNA reads as TGTGCCAGCAGCTACAAGGGACAGGGAAACACTGAAGCTTTCTTT. Translated: CASSYKGQGNTEAFF.

This chain uses TRBV10-3 with TRBJ1-5; TRBD1 matches at 11 bases. Germline V gene data show CDR1 as ENHRY and CDR2 as SYGVKD. V gave up 4 bases and J gave up 0 bases; unmatched junction bases: 5. The CDR3 loop spans 17 amino acids. DNA of the CDR3: TGTGCCATCAGTGGGGGGACAGGGGGAGCTAGCAATCAGCCCCAGCATTTT. As protein: CAISGGTGGASNQPQHF.

The V gene is TRBV3-1 (or the pseudogene TRBV3-2), the J gene TRBJ2-5; 11 bases fit TRBD2. The V segment lost 4 bases and the J segment 5 bases; nucleotides outside the gene matches: 3. There are 14 residues in the CDR3. Germline CDR1 reads LGHDT; CDR2 reads YNNKEL (reference sequence). The CDR3 reads CASSLAGGWETQYF. In DNA, the CDR3 is TGTGCCAGCAGCCTAGCGGGAGGGTGGGAGACCCAGTACTTC.

The J gene is TRBJ1-2, the V gene TRBV28, with a possible D match to TRBD1 (5 bases). V lost 5 bases, J lost 4 bases, and 20 bases lay in between. Germline loops: CDR1 MDHEN, CDR2 SYDVKM. CDR3 length equals 16 residues. The CDR3 bases are TGTGCCAGCAGTCCCTCAAGGGGTGAGAAAATCTATGGCTACACCTTC. It codes for CASSPSRGEKIYGYTF.

This chain's CDR3 is CSTRREWGTEAFF. The CDR3 DNA follows: TGCAGCACACGTCGGGAGTGGGGCACTGAAGCTTTCTTT. This sequence joins TRBV29-1 and TRBJ1-1; D not certain. Germline values: CDR1 SQVTM, CDR2 ANQGSEA. Trimming left V 8 bases short and J 4 bases short, with 17 bases between. The CDR3 is 13 amino acids. Full variable domain (outside the CDR3, taken from reference TRBV29-1 and TRBJ1-1): SAVISQKPSRDICQRGTSLTIQCQVDSQVTMMFWYRQQPGQSLTLIATANQGSEATYESGFVIDKFPISRPNLTFSTLTVSNMSPEDSSIYLCSTRREWGTEAFFGQGTRLTVV.

The CDR3 spells CASSLNRGLRNWEQYF. CDR3 bases: TGTGCCAGCAGCTTAAACAGGGGGCTAAGGAATTGGGAGCAGTACTTC. V usage is TRBV7-2 and J usage is TRBJ2-7, with 9 bases that match TRBD1. This CDR3 region has 16 residues. V gave up 2 bases and J gave up 7 bases; unmatched junction bases: 12. From germline, CDR1 is SGHTA and CDR2 FQGNSA. Complete variable domain (other parts from reference TRBV7-2 and TRBJ2-7): GAGVSQSPSNKVTEKGKDVELRCDPISGHTALYWYRQSLGQGLEFLIYFQGNSAPDKSGLPSDRFSAERTGGSVSTLTIQRTQQEDSAVYLCASSLNRGLRNWEQYFGPGTRLTVT.

This chain joins TRBV30 and TRBJ1-2, with D perhaps matching TRBD1 (5 bases). The V end was cut by 5 bases, the J end by 8 bases, with 12 bases between. Germline V gene lookup returns CDR1 GTSNPN and CDR2 SVGIG (reference sequence). This CDR3 is 11 amino acids long. CDR3 in amino acids: CAWAGLGGYTF. CDR3 nucleotide sequence: TGTGCCTGGGCAGGGTTGGGGGGCTACACCTTC.

This clone appeared a few times. The chain is built from TRBV20-1 and TRBJ1-3; TRBD1 might be the D (6 bases). The CDR3 length is 11 residues. The V end was cut by 8 bases, the J end by 6 bases, with 11 bases between. Germline V gene data show CDR1 as DFQATT and CDR2 as SNEGSKA (reference sequence). This chain's CDR3 is CSIQGANTIYF. CDR3 DNA: TGCAGTATACAGGGAGCAAACACCATATATTTT.

The chain has TRBV5-6 and TRBJ2-1; a possible D gene is TRBD2 (7 bases). Trimming took 0 bases from V and 9 from J, leaving 10 bases between them. The CDR3 sequence is 13 residues long. CDR1 and CDR2 from the germline V gene are SGHDT and YYEEEE. The CDR3 nucleotides read TGTGCCAGCAGCTTGGCGGGGGGCCTTGAGCAGTTCTTC. It yields the protein CASSLAGGLEQFF.

This chain joins TRBV19 and TRBJ1-1; D may be TRBD1 (5 bases). CDR3 length equals 15 residues. Trimming removed 6 bases at V and 3 bases at J, with 17 bases between. The germline CDR1 and CDR2 sequences are LNHDA and SQIVND (reference sequence). The chain's CDR3 is CASSPLDRGDTEAFF. CDR3 nucleotide sequence: TGTGCCAGTAGCCCTTTGGACCGGGGGGACACTGAAGCTTTCTTT.

The chain employs TRBV27 and TRBJ1-2; 12 bases match TRBD1. There are 16 residues in the CDR3. V dropped 7 bases and J dropped 8; count of bases not matched to a gene: 14. Germline values: CDR1 MNHEY, CDR2 SMNVEV (reference sequence). As DNA, the CDR3 is TGTGCCAGCACGAGTCTAGGGGGACAGGGGGCGCGAGGCTACACCTTC. Protein product: CASTSLGGQGARGYTF.

This chain joins TRBV27 and TRBJ1-1; D gene ambiguous. Trimming took off 1 base at V and 0 bases at J, with 6 bases between the two ends. Per the germline V gene, CDR1 is MNHEY and CDR2 is SMNVEV (reference sequence). The CDR3 has 14 amino acids. In DNA, the CDR3 is TGTGCCAGCAGTTTATATCATCTGAACACTGAAGCTTTCTTT. This translates into CASSLYHLNTEAFF.

The chain is built from TRBV12-5 and TRBJ1-1; D ambiguous. V shed 4 bases and J shed 1 base, with 13 bases lying between them. Germline loops: CDR1 LGHNT, CDR2 FRNRAP. The CDR3 totals 15 residues. The CDR3 protein is CASGSGLAGNTEAFF. The CDR3, as DNA: TGTGCTAGTGGTTCGGGTCTCGCGGGGAACACTGAAGCTTTCTTT. The whole variable domain, filled in from reference TRBV12-5 and TRBJ1-1, reads DARVTQTPRHKVTEMGQEVTMRCQPILGHNTVFWYRQTMMQGLELLAYFRNRAPLDDSGMPKDRFSAEMPDATLATLKIQPSEPRDSAVYFCASGSGLAGNTEAFFGQGTRLTVV.

The V gene is TRBV6-1, the J gene TRBJ2-7, with 12 bases matching TRBD1. The CDR3 has 14 residues. Germline V CDR1 and CDR2: MNHNS, SASEGT. The V and J ends lost 5 bases and 4 bases, in that order; junction bases with no gene match: 3. The DNA for the CDR3 is TGTGCCAGCAGTTGGGGACAGGGGGCGTACGAGCAGTACTTC. Translating gives CASSWGQGAYEQYF.

The gene calls are TRBV7-2 and TRBJ2-2; the D gene is possibly TRBD2 (7 bases). The CDR3 runs 16 residues. Trimming removed 5 bases at V and 4 bases at J, with 17 bases between. Germline lookup yields CDR1 SGHTA and CDR2 FQGNSA. CDR3 nucleotides: TGTGCCAGCAGCCCAAGGATAGGGGGGGGCACCGGGGAGCTGTTTTTT. It is translated as CASSPRIGGGTGELFF. Filled out from reference TRBV7-2 and TRBJ2-2, the complete variable domain reads GAGVSQSPSNKVTEKGKDVELRCDPISGHTALYWYRQSLGQGLEFLIYFQGNSAPDKSGLPSDRFSAERTGGSVSTLTIQRTQQEDSAVYLCASSPRIGGGTGELFFGEGSRLTVL.

This sequence joins TRBV29-1 and TRBJ1-2; a possible D gene is TRBD1 (5 bases). V was cut by 6 bases and J by 3 bases, with 17 bases left in between. The CDR3 is made up of 14 amino acids. Looked up from germline, CDR1 is SQVTM and CDR2 is ANQGSEA. In DNA form, the CDR3 reads TGCAGCGTCCTACGGGGGGAAGTGGACTATGGCTACACCTTC. Translating gives CSVLRGEVDYGYTF.

The V and J genes are TRBV7-3 and TRBJ2-1; 7 bases line up with TRBD2. The CDR3 has 19 amino acids. Unmatched junction bases numbered 19, after V lost 0 bases and J lost 8 bases. CDR1 and CDR2 from the germline V gene are SGHTA and FQGTGA. The CDR3 protein is CASSLTPTPRGGPRDEQFF. CDR3 DNA: TGTGCCAGCAGCTTAACCCCGACACCCCGGGGAGGGCCTCGGGATGAGCAGTTCTTC. The full variable domain, its missing parts supplied by reference TRBV7-3 and TRBJ2-1, is GAGVSQTPSNKVTEKGKYVELRCDPISGHTALYWYRQSLGQGPEFLIYFQGTGAADDSGLPNDRFFAVRPEGSVSTLKIQRTERGDSAVYLCASSLTPTPRGGPRDEQFFGPGTRLTVL.

The V call is TRBV21-1, the J call TRBJ2-7; whether TRBD1, the table's D call, matches the DNA was not checked. TRBV21-1 is flagged as a pseudogene. This CDR3 spans 16 amino acids. The CDR3: CASSKLPGTGRPEQYF. The DNA of the CDR3 is TGTGCCAGCAGCAAATTGCCCGGGACAGGGCGCCCAGAGCAGTACTTC.

The CDR3 loop is CASSGQGQVIGYTF. The CDR3 DNA follows: TGTGCCAGCAGCGGACAGGGACAGGTGATCGGGTACACCTTC. The chain couples TRBV5-4 to TRBJ1-2, with TRBD1 matching over 8 bases. CDR3 length equals 14 residues. The V gene end was trimmed by 4 bases and the J gene end by 11 bases; junction bases not matched to a gene: 13. The germline V gene has CDR1 SGHNT and CDR2 YYREEE (reference sequence).

This clone has a single count. The genes are TRBV5-5 and TRBJ2-5; TRBD2 matches 9 bases. The length of the CDR3 is 16 residues. Per germline, CDR1 SGHKS and CDR2 YYEKEE (reference sequence). With 0 bases clipped from V and 8 bases from J, the junction kept 11 bases outside the gene matches. This CDR3 reads CASSLGVTSGGRTQYF. The CDR3 DNA reads TGTGCCAGCAGCTTGGGTGTTACGAGCGGGGGGCGCACCCAGTACTTC.

This chain joins TRBV29-1 and TRBJ1-1; D is undetermined. Deletions cut 2 bases from V and 8 bases from J, with 15 bases between. The CDR3 contains 13 residues. The germline CDR1 and CDR2 sequences are SQVTM and ANQGSEA. The DNA of the CDR3 is TGCAGCGTTGAAAGTTTCAAGAGACAAGAAGCTTTCTTT. Encoded protein: CSVESFKRQEAFF.

The chain couples TRBV4-3 to TRBJ2-4, with a weak D call TRBD2 (5 bases). CDR3 length: 21 amino acids. Germline-derived CDR1 and CDR2 are LGHNA and YSLEER. Trimming took off 0 bases at V and 7 bases at J, with 31 bases between the two ends. CDR3 residues: CASSQESVRSGTQSGRNIQYF. For the CDR3, the DNA is TGCGCCAGCAGCCAAGAATCGGTCAGGAGCGGTACTCAATCGGGTAGGAACATTCAGTACTTC.

The chain combines TRBV29-1 with TRBJ2-2; possibly TRBD2 for D (5 bases). The CDR3 contains 14 residues. The germline CDR1 and CDR2 sequences are SQVTM and ANQGSEA. The germline V and J ends were trimmed by 4 bases and 2 bases, with 11 bases remaining between them. The CDR3 bases are TGCAGCGTTGTCCGCGGGTCTAACACCGGGGAGCTGTTTTTT. This codes for CSVVRGSNTGELFF.

This clone came up once. The same CDR3 arises from other DNA sequences in this sample as well. The V gene is TRBV7-2, the J gene TRBJ2-3, with 8 bases aligning to TRBD1. V trimming: 3 bases; J trimming: 3 bases; junction bases outside the gene matches: 5. This CDR3 has 15 amino acids. CDR1 is SGHTA, CDR2 FQGNSA, per germline. In DNA, the CDR3 is TGTGCCAGCAGCTTCGGACAGGGTGGAACAGATACGCAGTATTTT. Translating gives CASSFGQGGTDTQYF.